This TCR beta chain was profiled in a study of blood T cell repertoires in COVID-19 (dated by TCRdb to 2019 to 2021). Regarding the study in general: Collaborator samples came from the United States, Italy and Spain and covered acute and convalescent phases of COVID-19. The prospective study material was composed of cDNA or gDNA derived from T cells, B-cell-depleted T cells, or PBMCs. Deeply sampled blood TCRbeta repertoires from subjects exposed to, actively infected with, or recovered from COVID-19 were included in the dataset. The repertoires were made available in a free public database intended to serve as a resource for research on the immune response to SARS-CoV-2. Samples came from the ongoing ImmuneRACE study (first 160 participants) plus 1,254 subjects from 6 global collaborators. The sample metadata nearly always contained a de-identified subject ID, COVID-19 status, age in years and sex. HLA class I and class II types, where available, came from metadata supplied by the sample provider rather than from assay-based typing. Summary of the overall study and its limitations: The amount of clinical and demographic metadata varied by source and participant and was provided uncurated.

In Seattle, one collaborating source enrolled patients while the infection was active and tracked those patients longitudinally over the course of disease. Each collaborating institution followed its own protocols to collect whole blood in K2EDTA tubes. For TCRbeta analysis, collaborator samples were shipped as frozen whole blood, as isolated PBMCs, or as DNA extracted from either sample type. Note on this clone: Its antigen is still unknown. Base qualities are not recorded, but no much larger clone differs from it by a single base.

TCRbeta CDR3 regions were amplified from genomic DNA by means of the immunoSEQ Assay, a bias-controlled multiplex PCR. As for the authors' bioinformatics: Nucleated cell counts per sample were estimated from amplification of reference gene primers within the assay. Sequence reads were collapsed and filtered to measure the absolute abundance of every unique TCRbeta CDR3 rearrangement. For each sample, productive Simpson clonality was calculated by taking the square root of Simpson's diversity index across productive rearrangements. Sourced from immuneACCESS, this table was stored by TCRdb with only in-frame sequences that have V and J called. A share of the clones is absent; for the studies checked, an unresolved V gene accounts for under half, and the remainder has no known explanation. D and trimming were read from the DNA, whereas the V and J calls and clone size are those reported in that table. Counted in this sample were under 85,000 clones; about 90% of them appeared once. The ten largest clones capture approximately 15% of the sample.

Reading the germline V gene gives CDR1 SQVTM and CDR2 ANQGSEA. The CDR3, cysteine through phenylalanine, is 11 amino acids long. Just CDR3 DNA is preserved here, 33 bases in frame from base 1. V is pruned by 7 bases and J by 10 bases, leaving 7 bases of the junction without a gene match. The material sequenced was peripheral blood. The sequence joins TRBV29-1 to TRBJ1-2; TRBD1 fits 9 bases in the junction. The origin of this receptor is a man aged 35-49 years with COVID-19, enrolled during active disease. The CDR3 region reads CSGGTGIDYTF. DNA sequence: TGCAGCGGGGGGACAGGGATCGACTACACCTTC.